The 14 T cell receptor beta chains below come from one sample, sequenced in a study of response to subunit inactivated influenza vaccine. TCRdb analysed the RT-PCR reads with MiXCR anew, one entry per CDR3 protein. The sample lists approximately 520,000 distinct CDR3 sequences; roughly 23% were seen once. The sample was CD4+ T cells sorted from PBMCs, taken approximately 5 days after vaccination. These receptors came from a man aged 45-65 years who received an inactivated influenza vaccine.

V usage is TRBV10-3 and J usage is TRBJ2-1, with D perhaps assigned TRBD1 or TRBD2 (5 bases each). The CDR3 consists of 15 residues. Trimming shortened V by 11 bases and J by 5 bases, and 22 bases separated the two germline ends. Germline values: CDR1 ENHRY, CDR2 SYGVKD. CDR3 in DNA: TGTGCCGCCGCAGATTCCGGGACGGCTGACAATGAGCAGTTCTTC. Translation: CAAADSGTADNEQFF.

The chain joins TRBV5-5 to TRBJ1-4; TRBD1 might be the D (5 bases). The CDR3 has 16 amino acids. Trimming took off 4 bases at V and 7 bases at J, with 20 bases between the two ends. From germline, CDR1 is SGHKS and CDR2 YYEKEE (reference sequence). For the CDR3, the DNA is TGTGCCAGCAGCGCAGGTGCCGGGGGTGGTGGTGAAAAACTGTTTTTT. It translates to CASSAGAGGGGEKLFF.

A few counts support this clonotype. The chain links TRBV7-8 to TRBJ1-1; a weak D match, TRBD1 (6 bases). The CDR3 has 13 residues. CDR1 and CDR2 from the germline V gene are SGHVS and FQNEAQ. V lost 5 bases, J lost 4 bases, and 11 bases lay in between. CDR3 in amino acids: CASSTGGPTEAFF. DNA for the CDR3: TGTGCCAGCAGCACCGGGGGCCCCACTGAAGCTTTCTTT.

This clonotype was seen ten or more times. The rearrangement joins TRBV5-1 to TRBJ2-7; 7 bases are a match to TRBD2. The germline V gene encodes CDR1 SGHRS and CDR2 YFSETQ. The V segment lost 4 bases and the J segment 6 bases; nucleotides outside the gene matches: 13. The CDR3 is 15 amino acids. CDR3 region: CASSLLGLVPTEQYF. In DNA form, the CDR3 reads TGCGCCAGCAGCCTACTTGGACTAGTTCCCACCGAGCAGTACTTC.

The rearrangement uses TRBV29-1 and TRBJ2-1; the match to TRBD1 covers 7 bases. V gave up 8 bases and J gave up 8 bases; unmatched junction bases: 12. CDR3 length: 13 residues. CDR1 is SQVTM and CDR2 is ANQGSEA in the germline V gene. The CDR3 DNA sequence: TGCAGCTGCGGACAGGATGACTTGGATGAGCAGTTCTTC. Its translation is CSCGQDDLDEQFF.

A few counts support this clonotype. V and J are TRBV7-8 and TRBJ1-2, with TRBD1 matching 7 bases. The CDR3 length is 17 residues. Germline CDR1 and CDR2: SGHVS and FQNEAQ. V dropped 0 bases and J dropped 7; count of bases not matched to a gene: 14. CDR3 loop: CASSLAYRTGSGGGYTF. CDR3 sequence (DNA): TGTGCCAGCAGCTTAGCCTACAGGACAGGTTCTGGGGGTGGCTACACCTTC.

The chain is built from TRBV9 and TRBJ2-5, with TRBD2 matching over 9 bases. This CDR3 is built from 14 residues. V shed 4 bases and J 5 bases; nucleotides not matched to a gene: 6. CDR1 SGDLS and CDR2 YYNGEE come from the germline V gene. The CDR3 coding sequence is TGTGCCAGCAGCCCAGTAGCGGGAGCCGAGACCCAGTACTTC. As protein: CASSPVAGAETQYF.

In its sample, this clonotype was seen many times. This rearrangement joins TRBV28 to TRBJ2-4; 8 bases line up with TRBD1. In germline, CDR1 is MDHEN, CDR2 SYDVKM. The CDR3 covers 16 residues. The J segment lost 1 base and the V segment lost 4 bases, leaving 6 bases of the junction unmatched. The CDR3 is CASSSGQGLAKNIQYF. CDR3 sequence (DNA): TGTGCCAGCAGTTCCGGACAGGGACTGGCCAAAAACATTCAGTACTTC.

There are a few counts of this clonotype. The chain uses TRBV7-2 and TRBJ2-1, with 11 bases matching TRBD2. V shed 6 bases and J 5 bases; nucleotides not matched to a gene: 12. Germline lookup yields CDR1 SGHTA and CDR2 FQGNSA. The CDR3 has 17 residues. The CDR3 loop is CASRPQVSGRDDNEQFF. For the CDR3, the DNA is TGTGCCAGCAGGCCACAGGTTAGCGGGAGGGACGACAATGAGCAGTTCTTC.

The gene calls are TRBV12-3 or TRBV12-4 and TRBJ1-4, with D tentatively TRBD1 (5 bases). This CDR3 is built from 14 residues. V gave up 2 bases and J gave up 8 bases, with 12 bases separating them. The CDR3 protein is CASSLRQGTEKLFF. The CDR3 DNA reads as TGTGCCAGCAGTTTACGGCAGGGAACGGAAAAACTGTTTTTT.

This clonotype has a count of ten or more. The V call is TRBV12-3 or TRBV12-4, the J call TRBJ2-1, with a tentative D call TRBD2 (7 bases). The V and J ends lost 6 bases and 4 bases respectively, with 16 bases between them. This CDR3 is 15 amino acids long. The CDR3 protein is CASSPSGGTYNEQFF. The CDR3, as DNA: TGTGCCAGCAGCCCTAGCGGTGGGACATACAATGAGCAGTTCTTC.

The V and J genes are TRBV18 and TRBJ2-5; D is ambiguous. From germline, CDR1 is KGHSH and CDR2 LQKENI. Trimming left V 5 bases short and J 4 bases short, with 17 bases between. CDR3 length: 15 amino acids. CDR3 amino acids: CASSTKQLRSETQYF. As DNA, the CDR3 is TGTGCCAGCTCAACAAAACAGCTACGCTCAGAGACCCAGTACTTC.

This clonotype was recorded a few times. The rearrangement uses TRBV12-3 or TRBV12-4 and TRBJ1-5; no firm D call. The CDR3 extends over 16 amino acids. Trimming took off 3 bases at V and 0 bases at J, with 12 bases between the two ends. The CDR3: CASSFLSGLSNQPQHF. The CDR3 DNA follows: TGTGCCAGCAGTTTTTTGTCAGGTCTTAGCAATCAGCCCCAGCATTTT.

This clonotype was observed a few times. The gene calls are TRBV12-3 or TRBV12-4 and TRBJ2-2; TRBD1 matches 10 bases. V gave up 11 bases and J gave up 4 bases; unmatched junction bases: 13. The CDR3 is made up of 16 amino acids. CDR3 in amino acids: CASPGGGTGATGELFF. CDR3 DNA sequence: TGTGCCTCACCAGGTGGTGGGACAGGGGCCACCGGGGAGCTGTTTTTT.